The clone carrying this TCR beta chain was counted only a few times. Its cognate antigen is unknown. V lost 5 bases, J lost 8 bases, and 9 bases lay in between. Germline V gene data show CDR1 as SQVTM and CDR2 as ANQGSEA. The CDR3 runs 10 residues. Clones were sequenced by immunoSEQ multiplex PCR, and TCRdb holds only the in-frame ones, with some missing. The table lists 3,400 or so clones, about nine tenths of them singletons. The data originate from a study of T cell repertoires in ileal Crohn's disease. Overall study findings and caveats: Endoscopic recurrence occurred in every patient whose clonality exceeded 26.8%.

Sequenced material: ileal tissue. The chain uses TRBV29-1 and TRBJ1-2, with D possibly TRBD1 on 5 matching bases. This TCR was sampled from an adult with Crohn's disease. Written as DNA, the CDR3 is TGCAGCGTTAGTGGGGGAGGCTACACCTTC. It specifies CSVSGGGYTF.